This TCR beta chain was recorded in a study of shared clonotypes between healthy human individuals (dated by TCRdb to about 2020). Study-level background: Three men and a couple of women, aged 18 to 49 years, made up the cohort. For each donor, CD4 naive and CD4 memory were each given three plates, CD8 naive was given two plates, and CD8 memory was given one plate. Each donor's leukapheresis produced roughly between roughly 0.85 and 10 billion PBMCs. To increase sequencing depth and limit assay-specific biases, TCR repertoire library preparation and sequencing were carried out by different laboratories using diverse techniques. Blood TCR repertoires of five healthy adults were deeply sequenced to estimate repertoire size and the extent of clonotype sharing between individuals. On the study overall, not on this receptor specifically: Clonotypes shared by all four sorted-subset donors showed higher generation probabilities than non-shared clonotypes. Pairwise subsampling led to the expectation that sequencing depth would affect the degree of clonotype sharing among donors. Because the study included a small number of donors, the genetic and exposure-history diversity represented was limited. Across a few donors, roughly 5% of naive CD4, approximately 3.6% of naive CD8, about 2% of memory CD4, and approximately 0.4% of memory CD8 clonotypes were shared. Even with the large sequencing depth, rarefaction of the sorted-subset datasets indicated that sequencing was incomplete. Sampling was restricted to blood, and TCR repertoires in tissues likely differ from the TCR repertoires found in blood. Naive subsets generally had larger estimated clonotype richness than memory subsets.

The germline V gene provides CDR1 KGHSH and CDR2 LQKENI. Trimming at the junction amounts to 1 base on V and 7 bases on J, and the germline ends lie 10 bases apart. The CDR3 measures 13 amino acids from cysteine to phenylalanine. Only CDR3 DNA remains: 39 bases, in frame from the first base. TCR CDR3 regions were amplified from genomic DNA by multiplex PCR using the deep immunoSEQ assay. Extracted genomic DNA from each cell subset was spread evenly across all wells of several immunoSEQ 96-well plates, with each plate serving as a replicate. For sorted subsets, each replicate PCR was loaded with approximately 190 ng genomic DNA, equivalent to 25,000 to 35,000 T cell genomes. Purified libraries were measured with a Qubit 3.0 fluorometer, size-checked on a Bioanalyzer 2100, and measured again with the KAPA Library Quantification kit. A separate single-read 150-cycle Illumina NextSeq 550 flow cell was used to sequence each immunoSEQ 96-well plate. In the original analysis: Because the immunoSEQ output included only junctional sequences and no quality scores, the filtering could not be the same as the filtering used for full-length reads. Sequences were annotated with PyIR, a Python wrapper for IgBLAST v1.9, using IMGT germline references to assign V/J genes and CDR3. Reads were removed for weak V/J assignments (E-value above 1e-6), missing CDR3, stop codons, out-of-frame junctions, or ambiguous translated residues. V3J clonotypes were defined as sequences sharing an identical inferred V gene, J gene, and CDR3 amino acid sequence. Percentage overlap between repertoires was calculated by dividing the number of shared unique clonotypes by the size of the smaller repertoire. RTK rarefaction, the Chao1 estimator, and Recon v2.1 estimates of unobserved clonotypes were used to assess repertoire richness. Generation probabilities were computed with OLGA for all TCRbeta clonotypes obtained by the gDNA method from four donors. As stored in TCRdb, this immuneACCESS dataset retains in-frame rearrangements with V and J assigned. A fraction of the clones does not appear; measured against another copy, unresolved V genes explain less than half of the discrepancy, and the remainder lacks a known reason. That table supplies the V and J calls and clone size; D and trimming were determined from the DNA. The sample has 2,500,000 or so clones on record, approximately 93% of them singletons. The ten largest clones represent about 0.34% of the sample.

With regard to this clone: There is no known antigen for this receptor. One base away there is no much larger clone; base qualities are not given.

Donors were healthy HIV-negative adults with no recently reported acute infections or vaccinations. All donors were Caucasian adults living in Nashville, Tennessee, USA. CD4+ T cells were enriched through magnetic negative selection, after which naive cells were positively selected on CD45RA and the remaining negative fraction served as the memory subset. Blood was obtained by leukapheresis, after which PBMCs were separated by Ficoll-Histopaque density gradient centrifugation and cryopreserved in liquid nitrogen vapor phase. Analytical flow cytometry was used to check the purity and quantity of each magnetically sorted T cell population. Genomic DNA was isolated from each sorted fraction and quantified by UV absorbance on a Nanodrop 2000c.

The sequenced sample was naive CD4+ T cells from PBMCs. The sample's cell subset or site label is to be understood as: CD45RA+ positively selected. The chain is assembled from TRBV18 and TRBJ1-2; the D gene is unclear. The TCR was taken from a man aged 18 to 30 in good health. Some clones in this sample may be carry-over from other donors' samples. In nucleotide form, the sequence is TGTGCCAGCTCACCACAGGGAATTTCTGGCTACACCTTC. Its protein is CASSPQGISGYTF.